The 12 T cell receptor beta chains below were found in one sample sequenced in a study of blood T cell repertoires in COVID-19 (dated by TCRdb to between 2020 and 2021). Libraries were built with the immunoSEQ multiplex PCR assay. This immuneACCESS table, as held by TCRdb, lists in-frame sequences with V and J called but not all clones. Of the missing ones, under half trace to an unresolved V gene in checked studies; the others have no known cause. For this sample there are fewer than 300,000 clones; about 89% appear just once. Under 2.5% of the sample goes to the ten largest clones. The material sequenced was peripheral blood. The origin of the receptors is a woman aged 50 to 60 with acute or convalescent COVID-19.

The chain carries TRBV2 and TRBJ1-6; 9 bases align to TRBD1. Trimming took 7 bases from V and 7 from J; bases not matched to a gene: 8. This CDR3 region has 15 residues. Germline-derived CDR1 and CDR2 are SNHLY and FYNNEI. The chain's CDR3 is CASTLSGTGNSPLHF. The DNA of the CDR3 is TGTGCCAGCACCCTGAGTGGGACAGGGAATTCACCCCTCCACTTT.

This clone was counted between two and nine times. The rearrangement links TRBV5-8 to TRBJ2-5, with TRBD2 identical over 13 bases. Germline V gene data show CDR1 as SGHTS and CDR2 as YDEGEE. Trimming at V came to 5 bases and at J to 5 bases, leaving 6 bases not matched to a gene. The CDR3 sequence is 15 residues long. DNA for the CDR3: TGTGCCAGCAGGCCCACTAGCGGGAGGGGTGAGACCCAGTACTTC. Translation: CASRPTSGRGETQYF.

Here the CDR3 DNA reads TGTGCCAGCAGGAGCGGGACAGGGCGGTACGAGCAGTACTTC. This gives the protein CASRSGTGRYEQYF. The chain uses TRBV28 and TRBJ2-7; 9 bases are a match to TRBD1. CDR3 length equals 14 residues. CDR1 MDHEN and CDR2 SYDVKM come from the germline V gene. The junction had 7 bases not matched to a gene; V was cut back by 6 bases and J by 4 bases.

The CDR3 loop reads CASSSFYSNQPQHF. The CDR3, as DNA: TGTGCCAGCAGTTCCTTTTATAGCAATCAGCCCCAGCATTTT. J is TRBJ1-5 and V is TRBV28, with no clear D. Germline V gene sequence: CDR1 MDHEN, CDR2 SYDVKM. The germline V and J ends were trimmed by 4 bases and 0 bases, with 7 bases remaining between them. This CDR3 has 14 residues.

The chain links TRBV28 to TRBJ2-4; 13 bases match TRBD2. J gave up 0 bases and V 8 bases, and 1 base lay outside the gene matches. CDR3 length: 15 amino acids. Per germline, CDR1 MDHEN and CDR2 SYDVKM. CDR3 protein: CASGTSGIAKNIQYF. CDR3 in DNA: TGTGCCAGCGGGACTAGCGGGATAGCCAAAAACATTCAGTACTTC.

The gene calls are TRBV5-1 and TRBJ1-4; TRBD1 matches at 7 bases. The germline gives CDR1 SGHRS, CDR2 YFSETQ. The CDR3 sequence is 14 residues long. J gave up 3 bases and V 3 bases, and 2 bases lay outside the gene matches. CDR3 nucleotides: TGCGCCAGCAGCTGGGGACAGCCTAATGAAAAACTGTTTTTT. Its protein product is CASSWGQPNEKLFF. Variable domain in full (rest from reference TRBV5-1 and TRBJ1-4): KAGVTQTPRYLIKTRGQQVTLSCSPISGHRSVSWYQQTPGQGLQFLFEYFSETQRNKGNFPGRFSGRQFSNSRSEMNVSTLELGDSALYLCASSWGQPNEKLFFGSGTQLSVL.

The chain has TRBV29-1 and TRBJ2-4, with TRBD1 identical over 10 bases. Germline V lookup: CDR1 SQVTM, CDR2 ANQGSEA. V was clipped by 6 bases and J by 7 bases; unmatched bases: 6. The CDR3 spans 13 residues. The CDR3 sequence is CSVGQGGDNIQYF. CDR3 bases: TGCAGCGTCGGACAGGGGGGAGATAACATTCAGTACTTC. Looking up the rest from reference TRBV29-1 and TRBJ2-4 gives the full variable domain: SAVISQKPSRDICQRGTSLTIQCQVDSQVTMMFWYRQQPGQSLTLIATANQGSEATYESGFVIDKFPISRPNLTFSTLTVSNMSPEDSSIYLCSVGQGGDNIQYFGAGTRLSVL.

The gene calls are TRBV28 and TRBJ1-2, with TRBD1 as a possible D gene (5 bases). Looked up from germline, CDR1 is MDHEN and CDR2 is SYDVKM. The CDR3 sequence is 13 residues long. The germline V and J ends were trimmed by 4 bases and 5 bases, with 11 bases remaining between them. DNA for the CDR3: TGTGCCAGCAGTTCCAGGGCGCGGTATGGCTACACCTTC. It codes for CASSSRARYGYTF.

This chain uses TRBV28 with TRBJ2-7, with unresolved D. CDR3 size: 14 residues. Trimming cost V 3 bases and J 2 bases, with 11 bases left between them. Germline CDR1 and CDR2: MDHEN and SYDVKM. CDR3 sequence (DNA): TGTGCCAGCAGTTTTGCAGGTGGCGCCTACGAGCAGTACTTC. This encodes CASSFAGGAYEQYF.

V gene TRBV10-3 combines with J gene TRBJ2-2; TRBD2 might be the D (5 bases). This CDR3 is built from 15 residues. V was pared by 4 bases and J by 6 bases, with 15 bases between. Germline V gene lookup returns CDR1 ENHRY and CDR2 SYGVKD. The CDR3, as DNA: TGTGCCATCAGTGTCGGGATCAATAGTCCCGGGGAGCTGTTTTTT. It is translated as CAISVGINSPGELFF.

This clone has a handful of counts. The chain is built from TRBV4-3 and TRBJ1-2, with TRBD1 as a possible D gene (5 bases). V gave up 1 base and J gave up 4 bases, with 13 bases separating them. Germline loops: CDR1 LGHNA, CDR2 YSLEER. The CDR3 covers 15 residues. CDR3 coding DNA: TGCGCCAGCAGCCAAGTTTCAGCGGGGGGCTATGGCTACACCTTC. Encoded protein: CASSQVSAGGYGYTF.

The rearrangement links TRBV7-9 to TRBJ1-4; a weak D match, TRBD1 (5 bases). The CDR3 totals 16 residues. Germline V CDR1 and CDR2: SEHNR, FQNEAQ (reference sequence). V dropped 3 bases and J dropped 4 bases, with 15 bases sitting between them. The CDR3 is CASSFYKGLYNEKLFF. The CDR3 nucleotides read TGTGCCAGCAGCTTTTATAAGGGACTGTATAATGAAAAACTGTTTTTT.